This TCR beta chain was profiled in a study of cytomegalovirus exposure and HLA in healthy donors. Study conclusions and caveats: One variant, a missense change in DCLRE1C, was linked in a later analysis to TCR beta V- and J-gene trimming. Productive rates of about 90% or about 30% were seen for most TCR beta V segments in an earlier analysis.

The germline gives CDR1 LNHDA, CDR2 SQIVND (reference sequence). Trimming at V came to 4 bases and at J to 4 bases, leaving 5 bases not matched to a gene. This CDR3 is 14 amino acids long. This clone was detected once. Its target is not known. The PCR used 60 Vbeta and 13 Jbeta primers. TCRdb's table, derived via immunoSEQ multiplex PCR, lists solely in-frame clones and lacks some. The sample holds more than 150,000 clones; over 70% are singletons and the top ten take 2.1%. The receptor comes from a woman aged 18-29 years in good health and CMV-seropositive. The sequenced sample was PBMCs. The V gene is TRBV19, the J gene TRBJ2-5; 8 bases agree with TRBD2. The CDR3 sequence: CASSTSGGRETQYF. The CDR3 region has the DNA TGTGCCAGTAGTACCAGCGGGGGAAGAGAGACCCAGTACTTC.